The next 20 T cell receptor beta chains were all read from a single sample in a study of blood T cell repertoires in COVID-19. The repertoire was sequenced with immunoSEQ multiplex PCR; TCRdb's copy has only in-frame clones and lacks some. The repertoire has over 150,000 clones, 76% of them found once; the top ten carry around 3.4%. Source material: peripheral blood. These receptors were collected from a woman aged 80 or over with acute or convalescent COVID-19.

The rearrangement uses TRBV27 and TRBJ2-7; TRBD2 aligns across 7 bases. J lost 0 bases, V lost 4 bases, and 3 bases had no gene match. Germline V gives CDR1 MNHEY, CDR2 SMNVEV (reference sequence). The CDR3 contains 14 residues. The CDR3 DNA follows: TGTGCCAGCAGTTCTGGCGGGGGCTCCTACGAGCAGTACTTC. This gives the protein CASSSGGGSYEQYF.

The chain is built from TRBV4-3 and TRBJ1-5; no definite D call. CDR3 length equals 17 residues. The V and J ends lost 0 bases and 4 bases respectively, with 16 bases between them. Germline V gene lookup returns CDR1 LGHNA and CDR2 YSLEER. Written as DNA, the CDR3 is TGCGCCAGCAGCCAAGAGAGGTGGCCCCTGCGGAATCAGCCCCAGCATTTT. Translation: CASSQERWPLRNQPQHF.

This CDR3 is CASSLDGLSSYNEQFF. The CDR3 coding sequence is TGTGCCAGCAGCTTGGATGGACTTAGCTCCTACAATGAGCAGTTCTTC. This chain uses TRBV5-4 with TRBJ2-1, with D possibly being TRBD2 (5 bases). The CDR3 is 16 amino acids. V lost 0 bases to trimming and J lost 0 bases, with 10 bases between them. CDR1 and CDR2 (germline): SGHNT, YYREEE (reference sequence).

This clone was seen a handful of times. One junction end disagrees with the germline gene, perhaps due to a read error. The J gene is TRBJ2-3, the V gene TRBV6-5, with D uncertain. CDR1 is MNHEY, CDR2 SVGAGI, per germline. The CDR3 runs to 14 residues. CDR3 DNA sequence: TGTGCCAGCAGTTACTCGATGGGCACCGATACGCAGTATTTT. Its translation: CASSYSMGTDTQYF.

This chain uses TRBV5-1 with TRBJ2-5; D perhaps matches TRBD1 (5 bases). The CDR3 loop spans 16 amino acids. Germline CDR1 reads SGHRS; CDR2 reads YFSETQ. Trimming took off 3 bases at V and 0 bases at J, with 15 bases between the two ends. CDR3 residues: CASSSQGSTDQETQYF. CDR3 bases: TGCGCCAGCAGCTCTCAGGGTTCCACTGACCAAGAGACCCAGTACTTC.

The V gene is TRBV5-1, the J gene TRBJ1-2; D is undetermined. Trimming shortened V by 5 bases and J by 4 bases, and 15 bases separated the two germline ends. Looked up from germline, CDR1 is SGHRS and CDR2 is YFSETQ. This CDR3 has 14 amino acids. CDR3 residues: CASSQPGQTYGYTF. The CDR3 DNA is TGCGCCAGCAGTCAGCCTGGGCAGACCTATGGCTACACCTTC. The whole variable domain, remainder taken from reference TRBV5-1 and TRBJ1-2, is KAGVTQTPRYLIKTRGQQVTLSCSPISGHRSVSWYQQTPGQGLQFLFEYFSETQRNKGNFPGRFSGRQFSNSRSEMNVSTLELGDSALYLCASSQPGQTYGYTFGSGTRLTVV.

The V gene is TRBV5-1, the J gene TRBJ1-5; TRBD1 agrees at 7 bases. There are 15 residues in the CDR3. In germline, CDR1 is SGHRS, CDR2 YFSETQ. The V segment lost 0 bases and the J segment 3 bases; nucleotides outside the gene matches: 3. The CDR3 DNA is TGCGCCAGCAGCTTGGCGGGACAGCTCAATCAGCCCCAGCATTTT. It codes for CASSLAGQLNQPQHF.

This chain uses TRBV3-1 (or the pseudogene TRBV3-2) with TRBJ2-3; possible D gene TRBD2, 5 bases. There are 13 residues in the CDR3. V gave up 3 bases and J gave up 2 bases, with 6 bases separating them. Germline V gene sequence: CDR1 LGHDT, CDR2 YNNKEL (reference sequence). The CDR3 DNA sequence: TGTGCCAGCAGCCAGCTAGCCACAGATACGCAGTATTTT. As protein: CASSQLATDTQYF.

This clone was observed a few times. The chain has TRBV18 and TRBJ1-1; D unresolved. V lost 0 bases and J lost 6, with 23 bases in between. CDR3 length: 18 amino acids. Germline V gene data show CDR1 as KGHSH and CDR2 as LQKENI. The CDR3 is CASSPPGKEVGLYPEAFF. The CDR3 DNA sequence: TGTGCCAGCTCACCACCGGGGAAGGAGGTTGGGTTGTACCCTGAAGCTTTCTTT.

V and J are TRBV3-1 (or the pseudogene TRBV3-2) and TRBJ2-1; 8 positions agree with TRBD1. Trimming cost V 4 bases and J 7 bases; bases outside gene matches: 6. The germline CDR1 and CDR2 sequences are LGHDT and YNNKEL (reference sequence). The CDR3 length is 14 residues. Here the CDR3 DNA reads TGTGCCAGCAGCCCTACGACAGGGGAAAATGAGCAGTTCTTC. It yields the protein CASSPTTGENEQFF.

This clone has only one observation. The chain carries TRBV4-3 and TRBJ2-7; D is perhaps TRBD2 (6 bases). Germline CDR1 reads LGHNA; CDR2 reads YSLEER. The ends were cut back, 4 bases at V and 1 base at J, with 11 bases in the middle. This CDR3 region has 14 residues. DNA for the CDR3: TGCGCCAGCAGCCGGCGGGACTCGTCCTACGAGCAGTACTTC. Translated, it gives CASSRRDSSYEQYF.

This clone was detected once. The genes are TRBV5-5 and TRBJ1-5; 7 bases line up with TRBD1. The V and J ends lost 4 bases and 0 bases, in that order; junction bases with no gene match: 7. Germline values: CDR1 SGHKS, CDR2 YYEKEE (reference sequence). CDR3 size: 16 residues. The CDR3 DNA reads as TGTGCCAGCAGCCTACAGGGGTCGTCTAGCAATCAGCCCCAGCATTTT. Protein: CASSLQGSSSNQPQHF.

This clone has more than one count but fewer than ten. The CDR3 region is CASSYSSGRGFGYTF. The CDR3 bases are TGTGCCAGCAGTTACTCCTCAGGCAGGGGGTTTGGCTACACCTTC. This chain connects TRBV6-2 or TRBV6-3 to TRBJ1-2, with 7 bases identical to TRBD1. V was pared by 0 bases and J by 7 bases, with 8 bases of the junction left unmatched. Germline CDR1 and CDR2: MNHEY and SVGEGT. The CDR3 consists of 15 residues.

This sequence joins TRBV18 and TRBJ1-1, with TRBD1 identical over 7 bases. Germline V gives CDR1 KGHSH, CDR2 LQKENI. The length of the CDR3 is 17 residues. Trimming took 3 bases from V and 0 from J; bases not matched to a gene: 10. The CDR3 is CASSPLTGNRMNTEAFF. For the CDR3, the DNA is TGTGCCAGCTCACCGTTGACAGGGAATCGCATGAACACTGAAGCTTTCTTT. The entire variable domain, with the rest obtained from reference TRBV18 and TRBJ1-1, is as follows: NAGVMQNPRHLVRRRGQEARLRCSPMKGHSHVYWYRQLPEEGLKFMVYLQKENIIDESGMPKERFSAEFPKEGPSILRIQQVVRGDSAAYFCASSPLTGNRMNTEAFFGQGTRLTVV.

The V call is TRBV6-6, the J call TRBJ1-2; no reliable D call. The CDR3 is made up of 16 amino acids. Germline V CDR1 and CDR2: MNHNY, SVGAGI (reference sequence). Trimming took off 0 bases at V and 2 bases at J, with 13 bases between the two ends. The CDR3 coding sequence is TGTGCCAGCAGTTACTCGAAACTATCGGGGAACTATGGCTACACCTTC. Residues: CASSYSKLSGNYGYTF.

This clone was picked up one time. The gene calls are TRBV3-1 (or the pseudogene TRBV3-2) and TRBJ2-1; 8 nucleotides align to TRBD2. The germline V gene encodes CDR1 LGHDT and CDR2 YNNKEL (reference sequence). V was pared by 0 bases and J by 7 bases, with 8 bases of the junction left unmatched. The CDR3 spans 16 residues. The CDR3 bases are TGTGCCAGCAGCCAAGATTTTACGGGAGGGCCGAATGAGCAGTTCTTC. Protein: CASSQDFTGGPNEQFF.

V and J are TRBV10-2 and TRBJ1-1; D gene uncertain. Trimming took 5 bases from V and 1 from J, leaving 8 bases between them. Germline-derived CDR1 and CDR2 are WSHSY and SAAADI. The CDR3 totals 13 residues. In DNA form, the CDR3 reads TGCGCCAGCAGTACCGACACGAACACTGAAGCTTTCTTT. This codes for CASSTDTNTEAFF.

This clone was seen a single time. The chain joins TRBV7-2 to TRBJ1-2; TRBD1 agrees at 7 bases. CDR1 is SGHTA, CDR2 FQGNSA, per germline. The CDR3 has 15 residues. The V and J ends lost 4 bases and 8 bases, in that order; junction bases with no gene match: 13. Here the CDR3 reads CASSSTGFVSSGYTF. In nucleotides, the CDR3 is TGTGCCAGCAGCTCGACAGGGTTTGTTTCTTCGGGCTACACCTTC.

V is TRBV24-1 and J is TRBJ2-7; possible D gene TRBD1, 7 bases. Trimming took 9 bases from V and 6 from J, leaving 23 bases between them. Germline CDR1 is KGHDR and CDR2 is SFDVKD. This CDR3 is built from 15 residues. The CDR3 DNA reads as TGTGCCACCTCCTGGGGTGGCAGGGGGGTTGGCGAGCAGTACTTC. Its translation is CATSWGGRGVGEQYF.

The rearrangement links TRBV7-2 to TRBJ2-5; tentative D call: TRBD1 (7 bases). The V gene lost 5 bases and the J gene lost 1 base, with 20 bases spanning the gap. Germline-derived CDR1 and CDR2 are SGHTA and FQGNSA. The CDR3 spans 17 residues. The CDR3 nucleotides are TGTGCCAGCAGCCGTTTAGGGGGCGGGAATTTCCAAGAGACCCAGTACTTC. Translation gives CASSRLGGGNFQETQYF.